This T cell receptor (beta chain) was documented in a study of cytomegalovirus exposure and HLA in healthy donors. PCR used 60 Vbeta primers and 13 Jbeta primers. Measured with immunoSEQ multiplex PCR; TCRdb has only the in-frame clones, and not every one. The table includes 150,000 to 200,000 clones, just under 80% detected once. CDR1 is SEHNR, CDR2 FQNEAQ, per germline (reference sequence). This CDR3 contains 12 residues. Overall study results and limits: The study recorded 150 to 200 TCR beta chains that were cytomegalovirus-associated. As a later analysis showed, several of the most significant clusters appeared to be linked to common viral pathogens.

Details on this clone: Its antigen is unknown. At one of its ends the junction is not consistent with the germline gene, which may arise from a read error.

The receptor's source is a woman aged 45-65 years in good health and CMV-seropositive. Sequenced: PBMCs. The chain recombines TRBV7-9 with TRBJ1-2; D is possibly TRBD1 (6 bases). The CDR3 coding sequence is TGTTCCAGCAGCTTAGCCGACAGGGGCTACACCTTC. This gives the protein CSSSLADRGYTF.